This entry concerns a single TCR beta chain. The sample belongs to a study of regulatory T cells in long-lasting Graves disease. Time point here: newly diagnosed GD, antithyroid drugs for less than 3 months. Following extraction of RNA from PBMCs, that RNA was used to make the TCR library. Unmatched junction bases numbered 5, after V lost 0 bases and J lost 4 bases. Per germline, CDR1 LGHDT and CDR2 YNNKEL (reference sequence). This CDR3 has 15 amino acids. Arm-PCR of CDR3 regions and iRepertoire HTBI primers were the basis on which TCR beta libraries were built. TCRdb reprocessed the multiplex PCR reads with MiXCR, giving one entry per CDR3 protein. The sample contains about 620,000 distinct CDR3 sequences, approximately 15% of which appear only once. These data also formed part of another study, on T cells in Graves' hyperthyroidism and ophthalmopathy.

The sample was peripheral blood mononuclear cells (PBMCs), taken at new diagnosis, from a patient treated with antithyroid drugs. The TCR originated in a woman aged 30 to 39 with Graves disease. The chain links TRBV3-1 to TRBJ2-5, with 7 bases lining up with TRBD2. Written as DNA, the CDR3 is TGTGCCAGCAGCCAAGAGGCGGGAGAGGGAGAGACCCAGTACTTC. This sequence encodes CASSQEAGEGETQYF.